This T cell receptor (beta chain) was identified during a study of shared clonotypes between healthy human individuals. Method: immunoSEQ multiplex PCR; TCRdb's copy keeps in-frame clones and lacks some. The sample includes 2 million to 3 million clones, around nine tenths of them seen just once. The length of the CDR3 is 15 residues. Between the trimmed V and J ends, which lost 6 bases and 1 base, there was a span of 17 bases. Germline V gene lookup returns CDR1 SGHTS and CDR2 YDEGEE. This TCR was sampled from a man between 18 and 29 years old in good health. The sequencing sample was made of naive CD4+ T cells sorted from blood. Stated subset: CD45RA+ positively selected. The gene calls are TRBV5-8 and TRBJ2-7, with D uncertain. As DNA, the CDR3 is TGTGCCAGCACGCCGGTCACCGGATTGTCCTACGAGCAGTACTTC. As protein: CASTPVTGLSYEQYF.